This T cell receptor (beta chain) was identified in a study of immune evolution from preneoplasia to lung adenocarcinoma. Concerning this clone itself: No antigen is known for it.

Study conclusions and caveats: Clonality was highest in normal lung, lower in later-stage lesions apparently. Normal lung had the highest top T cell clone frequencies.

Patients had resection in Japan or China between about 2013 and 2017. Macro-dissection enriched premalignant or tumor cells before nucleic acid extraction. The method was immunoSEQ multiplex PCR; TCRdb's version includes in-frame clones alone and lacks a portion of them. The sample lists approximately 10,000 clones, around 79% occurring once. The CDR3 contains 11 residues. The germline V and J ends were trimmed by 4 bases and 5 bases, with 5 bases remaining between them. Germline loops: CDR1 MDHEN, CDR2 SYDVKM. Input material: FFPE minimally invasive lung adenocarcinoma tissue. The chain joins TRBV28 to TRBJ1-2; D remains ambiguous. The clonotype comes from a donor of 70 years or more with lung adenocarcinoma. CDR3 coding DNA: TGTGCCAGCAGTTACATTTATGGCTACACCTTC. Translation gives CASSYIYGYTF.